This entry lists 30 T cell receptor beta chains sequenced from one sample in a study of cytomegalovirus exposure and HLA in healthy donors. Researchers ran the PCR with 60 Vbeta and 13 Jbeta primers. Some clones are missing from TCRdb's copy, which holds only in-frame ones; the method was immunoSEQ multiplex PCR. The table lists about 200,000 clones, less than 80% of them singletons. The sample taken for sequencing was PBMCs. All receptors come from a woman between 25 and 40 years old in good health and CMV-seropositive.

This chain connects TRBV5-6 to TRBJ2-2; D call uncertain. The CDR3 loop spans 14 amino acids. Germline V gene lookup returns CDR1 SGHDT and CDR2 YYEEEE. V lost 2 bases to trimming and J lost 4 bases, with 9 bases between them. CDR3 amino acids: CASSLVTATGELFF. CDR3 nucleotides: TGTGCCAGCAGCTTAGTAACAGCCACCGGGGAGCTGTTTTTT.

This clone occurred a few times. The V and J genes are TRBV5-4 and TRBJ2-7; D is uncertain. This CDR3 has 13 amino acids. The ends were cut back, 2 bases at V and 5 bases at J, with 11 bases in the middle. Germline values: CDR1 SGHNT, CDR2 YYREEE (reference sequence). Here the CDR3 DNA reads TGTGCCAGCAGCTTCGCAGGTTCGGACGAGCAGTACTTC. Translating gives CASSFAGSDEQYF. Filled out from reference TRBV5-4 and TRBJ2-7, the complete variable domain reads ETGVTQSPTHLIKTRGQQVTLRCSSQSGHNTVSWYQQALGQGPQFIFQYYREEENGRGNFPPRFSGLQFPNYSSELNVNALELDDSALYLCASSFAGSDEQYFGPGTRLTVT.

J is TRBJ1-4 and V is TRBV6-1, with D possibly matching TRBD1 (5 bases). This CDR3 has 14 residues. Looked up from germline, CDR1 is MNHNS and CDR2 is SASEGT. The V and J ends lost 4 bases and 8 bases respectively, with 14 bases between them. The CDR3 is CASSALIRGEKLFF. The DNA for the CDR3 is TGTGCCAGCAGTGCCCTTATCCGGGGGGAAAAACTGTTTTTT.

CDR3 nucleotide sequence: TGTGCCAGTAGTATAACTAGCGCTTACGAGCAGTACTTC. Its protein product is CASSITSAYEQYF. J is TRBJ2-7 and V is TRBV19, with 7 nucleotides matching TRBD2. Germline V gene data show CDR1 as LNHDA and CDR2 as SQIVND (reference sequence). Germline trimming cut 2 bases from V and 4 bases from J; bases unmatched to any gene: 2. The CDR3 is 13 amino acids.

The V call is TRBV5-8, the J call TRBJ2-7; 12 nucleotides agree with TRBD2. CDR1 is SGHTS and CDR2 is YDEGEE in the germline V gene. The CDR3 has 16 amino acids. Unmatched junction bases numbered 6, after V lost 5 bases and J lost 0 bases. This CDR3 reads CASSSGTSGLSYEQYF. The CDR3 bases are TGTGCCAGCAGTTCCGGGACTAGCGGGCTCTCCTACGAGCAGTACTTC.

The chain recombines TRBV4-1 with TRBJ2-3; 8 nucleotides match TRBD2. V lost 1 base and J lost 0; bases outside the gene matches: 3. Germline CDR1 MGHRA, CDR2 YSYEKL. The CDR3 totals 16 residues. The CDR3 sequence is CASSQGRGASTDTQYF. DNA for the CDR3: TGCGCCAGCAGCCAAGGGCGGGGGGCTAGCACAGATACGCAGTATTTT.

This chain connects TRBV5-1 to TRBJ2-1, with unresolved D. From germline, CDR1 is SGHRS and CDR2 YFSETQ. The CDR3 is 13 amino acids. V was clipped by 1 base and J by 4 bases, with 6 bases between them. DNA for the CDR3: TGCGCCAGCAGCTTGCGCAGTTACAATGAGCAGTTCTTC. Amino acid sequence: CASSLRSYNEQFF. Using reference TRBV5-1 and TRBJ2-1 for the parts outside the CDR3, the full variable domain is KAGVTQTPRYLIKTRGQQVTLSCSPISGHRSVSWYQQTPGQGLQFLFEYFSETQRNKGNFPGRFSGRQFSNSRSEMNVSTLELGDSALYLCASSLRSYNEQFFGPGTRLTVL.

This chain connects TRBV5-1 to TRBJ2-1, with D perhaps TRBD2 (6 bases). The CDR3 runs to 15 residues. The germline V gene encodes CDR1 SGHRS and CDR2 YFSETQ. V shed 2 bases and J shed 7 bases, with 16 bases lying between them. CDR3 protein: CASSFWWRGRNEQFF. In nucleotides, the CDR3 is TGCGCCAGCAGCTTTTGGTGGAGAGGGAGGAATGAGCAGTTCTTC. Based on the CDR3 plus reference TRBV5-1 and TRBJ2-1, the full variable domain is KAGVTQTPRYLIKTRGQQVTLSCSPISGHRSVSWYQQTPGQGLQFLFEYFSETQRNKGNFPGRFSGRQFSNSRSEMNVSTLELGDSALYLCASSFWWRGRNEQFFGPGTRLTVL.

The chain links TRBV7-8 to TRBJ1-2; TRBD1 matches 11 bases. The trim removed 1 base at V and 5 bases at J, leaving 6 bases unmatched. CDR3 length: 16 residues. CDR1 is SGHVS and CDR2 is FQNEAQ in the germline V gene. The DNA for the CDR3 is TGTGCCAGCAGCTTAGGGGACAGGGGGTCCCCGTATGGCTACACCTTC. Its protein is CASSLGDRGSPYGYTF. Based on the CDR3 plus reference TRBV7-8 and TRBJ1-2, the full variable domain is GAGVSQSPRYKVAKRGQDVALRCDPISGHVSLFWYQQALGQGPEFLTYFQNEAQLDKSGLPSDRFFAERPEGSVSTLKIQRTQQEDSAVYLCASSLGDRGSPYGYTFGSGTRLTVV.

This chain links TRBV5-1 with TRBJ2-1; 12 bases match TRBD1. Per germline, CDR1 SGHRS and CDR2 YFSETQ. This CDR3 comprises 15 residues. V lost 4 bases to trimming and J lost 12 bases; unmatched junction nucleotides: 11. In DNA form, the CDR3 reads TGCGCCAGCAGCCTTGGGGGGACAGGGGGCGCCAGGCAGTTCTTC. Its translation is CASSLGGTGGARQFF.

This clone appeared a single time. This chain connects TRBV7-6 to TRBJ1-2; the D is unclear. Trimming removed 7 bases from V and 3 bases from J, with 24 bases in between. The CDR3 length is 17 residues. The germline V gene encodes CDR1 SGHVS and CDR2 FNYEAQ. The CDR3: CASTQGSRLGADYGYTF. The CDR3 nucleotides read TGTGCCAGCACCCAAGGATCACGACTGGGAGCGGACTATGGCTACACCTTC.

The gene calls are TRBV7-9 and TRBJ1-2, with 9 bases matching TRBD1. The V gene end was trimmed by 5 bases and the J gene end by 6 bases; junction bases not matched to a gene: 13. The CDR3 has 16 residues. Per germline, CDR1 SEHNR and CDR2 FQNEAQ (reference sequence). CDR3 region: CASSVSGGQGGDGYTF. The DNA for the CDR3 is TGTGCCAGCAGCGTGAGTGGGGGACAGGGCGGAGATGGCTACACCTTC. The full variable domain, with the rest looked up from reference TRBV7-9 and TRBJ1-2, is DTGVSQNPRHKITKRGQNVTFRCDPISEHNRLYWYRQTLGQGPEFLTYFQNEAQLEKSRLLSDRFSAERPKGSFSTLEIQRTEQGDSAMYLCASSVSGGQGGDGYTFGSGTRLTVV.

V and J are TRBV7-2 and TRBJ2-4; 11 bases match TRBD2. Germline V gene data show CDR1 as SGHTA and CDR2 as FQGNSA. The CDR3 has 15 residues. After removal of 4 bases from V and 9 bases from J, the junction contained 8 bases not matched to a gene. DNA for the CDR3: TGTGCCAGCAGCTCTTTAACTAGCGGGAGTGTCATTCAGTACTTC. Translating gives CASSSLTSGSVIQYF.

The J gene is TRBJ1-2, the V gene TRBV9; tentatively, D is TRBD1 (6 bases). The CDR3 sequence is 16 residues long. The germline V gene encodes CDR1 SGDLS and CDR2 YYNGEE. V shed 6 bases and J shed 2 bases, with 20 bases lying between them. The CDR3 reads CASNPGQSPSNYGYTF. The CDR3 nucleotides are TGTGCCAGCAACCCAGGACAGTCCCCCTCAAACTATGGCTACACCTTC.

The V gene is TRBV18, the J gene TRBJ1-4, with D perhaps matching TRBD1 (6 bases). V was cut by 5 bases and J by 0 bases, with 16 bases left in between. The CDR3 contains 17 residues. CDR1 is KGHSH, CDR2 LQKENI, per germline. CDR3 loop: CASSYRVMDATNEKLFF. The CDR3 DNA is TGTGCCAGCTCATACAGGGTGATGGATGCAACTAATGAAAAACTGTTTTTT.

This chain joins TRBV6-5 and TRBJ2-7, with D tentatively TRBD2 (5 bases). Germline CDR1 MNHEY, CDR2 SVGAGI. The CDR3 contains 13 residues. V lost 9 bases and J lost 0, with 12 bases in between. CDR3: CASRVGSSYEQYF. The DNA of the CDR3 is TGTGCCAGTCGAGTAGGGAGCTCCTACGAGCAGTACTTC.

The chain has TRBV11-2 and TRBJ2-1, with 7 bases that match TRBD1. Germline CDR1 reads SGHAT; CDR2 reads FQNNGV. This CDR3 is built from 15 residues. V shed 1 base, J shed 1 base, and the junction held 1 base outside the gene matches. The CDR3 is CASSLGDRSYNEQFF. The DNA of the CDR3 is TGTGCCAGCAGCTTAGGGGACAGATCCTACAATGAGCAGTTCTTC.

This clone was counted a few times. CDR3 bases: TGTGCCAGCAGGTCTACCAGGGGTGCTGGGGCCAACGTCCTGACTTTC. It specifies CASRSTRGAGANVLTF. The chain links TRBV14 to TRBJ2-6; possibly TRBD1 for D (6 bases). The CDR3 runs to 16 residues. Germline V lookup: CDR1 SGHDN, CDR2 FVKESK. V was trimmed by 6 bases and J by 2 bases, leaving 14 bases between them.

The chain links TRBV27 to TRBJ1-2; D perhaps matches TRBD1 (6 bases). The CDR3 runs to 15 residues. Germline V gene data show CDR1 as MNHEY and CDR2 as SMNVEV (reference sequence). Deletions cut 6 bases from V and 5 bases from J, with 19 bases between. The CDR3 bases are TGTGCCAGCAGCCGTATACCGGGACACGATTATGGCTACACCTTC. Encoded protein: CASSRIPGHDYGYTF.

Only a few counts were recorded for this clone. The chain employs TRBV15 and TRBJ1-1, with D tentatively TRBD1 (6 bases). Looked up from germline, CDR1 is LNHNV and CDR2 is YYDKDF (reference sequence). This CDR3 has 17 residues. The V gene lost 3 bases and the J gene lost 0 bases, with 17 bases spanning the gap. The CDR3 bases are TGTGCCACCAGCAGGTTTCCAGGGGTGGAAGTGAACACTGAAGCTTTCTTT. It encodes CATSRFPGVEVNTEAFF.

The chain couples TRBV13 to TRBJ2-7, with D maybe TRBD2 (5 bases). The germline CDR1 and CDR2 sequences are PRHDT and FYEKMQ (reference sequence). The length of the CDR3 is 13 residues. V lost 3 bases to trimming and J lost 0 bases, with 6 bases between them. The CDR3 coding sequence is TGTGCCAGCAGCTTCGGGATCTCCTACGAGCAGTACTTC. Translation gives CASSFGISYEQYF. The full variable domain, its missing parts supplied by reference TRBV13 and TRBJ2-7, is AAGVIQSPRHLIKEKRETATLKCYPIPRHDTVYWYQQGPGQDPQFLISFYEKMQSDKGSIPDRFSAQQFSDYHSELNMSSLELGDSALYFCASSFGISYEQYFGPGTRLTVT.

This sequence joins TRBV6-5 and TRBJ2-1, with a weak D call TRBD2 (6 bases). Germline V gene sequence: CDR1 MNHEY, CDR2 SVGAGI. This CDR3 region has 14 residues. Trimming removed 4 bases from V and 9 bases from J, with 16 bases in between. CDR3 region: CASSFTTAGSEQFF. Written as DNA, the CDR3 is TGTGCCAGCAGTTTCACAACCGCCGGGAGTGAGCAGTTCTTC.

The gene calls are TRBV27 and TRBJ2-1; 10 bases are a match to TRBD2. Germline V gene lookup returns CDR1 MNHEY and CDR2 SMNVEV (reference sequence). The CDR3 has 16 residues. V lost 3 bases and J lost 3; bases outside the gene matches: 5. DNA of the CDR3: TGTGCCAGCAGTTTTAGCGGGGGGCTCCGCTACAATGAGCAGTTCTTC. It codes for CASSFSGGLRYNEQFF.

In DNA, the CDR3 is TGCGCCAGCAGCTTGGGGACAGTAGCCGAGCAGTACTTC. Its protein is CASSLGTVAEQYF. V and J are TRBV5-1 and TRBJ2-7; D possibly corresponds to TRBD1 (6 bases). Germline V gene data show CDR1 as SGHRS and CDR2 as YFSETQ. Trimming shortened V by 0 bases and J by 6 bases, and 10 bases separated the two germline ends. This CDR3 contains 13 residues.

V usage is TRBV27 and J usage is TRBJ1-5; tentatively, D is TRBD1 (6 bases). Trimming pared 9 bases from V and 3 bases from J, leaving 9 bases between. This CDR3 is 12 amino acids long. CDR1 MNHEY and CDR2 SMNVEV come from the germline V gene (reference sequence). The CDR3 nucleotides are TGTGCCAGTGGACAGTACAATCAGCCCCAGCATTTT. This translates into CASGQYNQPQHF.

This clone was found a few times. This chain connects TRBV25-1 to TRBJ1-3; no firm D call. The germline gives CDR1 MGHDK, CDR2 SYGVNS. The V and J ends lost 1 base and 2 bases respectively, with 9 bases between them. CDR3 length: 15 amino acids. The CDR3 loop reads CASSESGSAGNTIYF. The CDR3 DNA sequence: TGTGCCAGCAGTGAATCGGGGAGCGCTGGAAACACCATATATTTT.

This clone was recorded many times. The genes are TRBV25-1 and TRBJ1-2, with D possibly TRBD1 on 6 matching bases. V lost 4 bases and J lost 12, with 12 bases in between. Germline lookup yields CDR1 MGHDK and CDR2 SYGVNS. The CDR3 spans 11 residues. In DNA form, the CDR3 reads TGTGCCAGCAGTGCCCAGGGGTCGCACACCTTC. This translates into CASSAQGSHTF.

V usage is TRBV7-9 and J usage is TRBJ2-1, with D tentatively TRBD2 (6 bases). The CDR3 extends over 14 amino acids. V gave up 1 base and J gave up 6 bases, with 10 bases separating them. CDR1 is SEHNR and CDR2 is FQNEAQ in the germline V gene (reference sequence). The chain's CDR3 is CASSLVGTRNEQFF. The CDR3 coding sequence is TGTGCCAGCAGCTTAGTGGGGACTCGCAATGAGCAGTTCTTC.

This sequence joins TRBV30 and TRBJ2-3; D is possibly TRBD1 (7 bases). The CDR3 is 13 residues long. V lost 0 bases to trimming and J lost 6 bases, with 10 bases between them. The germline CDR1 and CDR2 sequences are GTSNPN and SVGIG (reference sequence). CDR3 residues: CAWSVAGGDTQYF. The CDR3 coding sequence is TGTGCCTGGAGTGTAGCAGGGGGGGATACGCAGTATTTT.

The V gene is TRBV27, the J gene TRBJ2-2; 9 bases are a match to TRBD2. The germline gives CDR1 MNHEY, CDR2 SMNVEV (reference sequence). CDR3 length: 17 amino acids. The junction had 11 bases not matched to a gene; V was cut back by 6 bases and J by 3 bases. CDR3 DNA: TGTGCCAGCAGCCCCGGGCGCGGGAGGGGGGACACCGGGGAGCTGTTTTTT. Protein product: CASSPGRGRGDTGELFF.